Listed below are T cell receptor beta chains from one sample, sequenced in a study of T cell responses to AZD1222 COVID-19 vaccine. Repertoires were generated with immunoSEQ multiplex PCR, while TCRdb's copy carries only in-frame clones and drops some. The sample holds fewer than 55,000 clones, 83% seen once. This material consisted of peripheral blood, taken on day 0 of AZD1222 vaccination. The receptors here all came from an adult in good health. Both conserved end residues are trimmed from each CDR3. D genes are given only for firm matches.

v_gene	d_gene	j_gene	CDR3aa
TRBV3-1/TRBV3-2	NA	TRBJ1-2	ASSHKGRTNYGYT
TRBV18	TRBD2	TRBJ2-1	ASSPISGGEQF
TRBV18	TRBD2	TRBJ2-7	ASSATSGWEYEQY
TRBV7-9	NA	TRBJ1-5	ASSLEGRDHQPQH
TRBV2	NA	TRBJ1-1	ASSFRGNTEAF
TRBV19	TRBD2	TRBJ2-2	ASSSRTSRGTGELF
TRBV5-1	TRBD1	TRBJ1-6	ASSLGIGDRVPLH
TRBV7-8	NA	TRBJ1-5	ASSFATTRGQPQH
TRBV5-1	NA	TRBJ1-2	VSSPGDGNYGYT
TRBV7-9	NA	TRBJ1-4	ASSLHLGRNLNEKLF
TRBV5-8	NA	TRBJ2-1	ASSSDWYEQF
TRBV6-5	NA	TRBJ1-6	ASTTGNSPLH
TRBV12-3/TRBV12-4	TRBD1	TRBJ2-7	ASSYGQGGEQY
TRBV6-6	TRBD1	TRBJ2-7	ASSSGQGTYEQY
TRBV5-1	TRBD2	TRBJ2-3	ASSFTSGGTDTQY
TRBV18	NA	TRBJ1-1	ASSPPRGDTEAF
TRBV9	NA	TRBJ2-2	ASSYRGTGELF
TRBV18	TRBD2	TRBJ2-3	ASSPGLREGPSTDTQY
TRBV15	NA	TRBJ1-5	ATSRDLDQPQH
TRBV28	NA	TRBJ1-5	ASILRGGVGQPQH
TRBV4-1	NA	TRBJ1-2	ASSQTGGLVLGYT
TRBV5-1	NA	TRBJ2-5	ASTEPGLLQETQY
TRBV6-1	NA	TRBJ1-4	ASSEVGSYLTNEKLF
TRBV9	TRBD2	TRBJ2-7	ASSVGSGGNYEQY
TRBV7-9	TRBD1	TRBJ2-7	ASSRQGAVYEQY
TRBV4-3	NA	TRBJ1-5	ASSQERNQPQH
TRBV24-1	NA	TRBJ2-2	ATSDTGPLKELF
TRBV6-1	NA	TRBJ1-6	ASSVLPGVNYNSPLH
TRBV18	NA	TRBJ2-1	ASSPMAGERYNEQF
TRBV6-5	NA	TRBJ2-7	ASSYLRGPHYEQY
TRBV18	TRBD1	TRBJ1-1	ASSRAQGESTEAF
TRBV24-1	TRBD1	TRBJ2-3	ATSPGRGLTDTQY
TRBV29-1	TRBD1	TRBJ1-1	SGGQGGNTEAF
TRBV2	NA	TRBJ2-2	ASRNRAGELF
TRBV19	TRBD1	TRBJ1-1	ASSTETGMNTEAF
TRBV4-1	NA	TRBJ2-7	ASSQEHTGTYEQY
TRBV7-9	NA	TRBJ2-7	AHGPGTAPYEQY
TRBV3-1/TRBV3-2	TRBD1	TRBJ1-5	ASSPQTGASKQPQH
TRBV6-2/TRBV6-3	TRBD2	TRBJ2-7	ASSYSRTSGNHEQY
TRBV30	TRBD2	TRBJ2-7	AWSRGDSYEQY
TRBV7-2	NA	TRBJ1-1	ASSPSTGRNTEAF
TRBV3-1/TRBV3-2	NA	TRBJ2-6	ASSPSIGQRGANVLT
TRBV2	NA	TRBJ1-6	ASSDLEFLSYNSPLH
TRBV27	TRBD2	TRBJ2-7	ASSPIRTSGYEQY
TRBV12-3/TRBV12-4	NA	TRBJ2-7	ASSLRLYEQY
TRBV2	NA	TRBJ2-2	ASREVSTGELF
TRBV7-2	NA	TRBJ1-1	ASSQRTGSGTEAF
TRBV7-6	TRBD2	TRBJ2-2	ASSSGLAGEAGELF